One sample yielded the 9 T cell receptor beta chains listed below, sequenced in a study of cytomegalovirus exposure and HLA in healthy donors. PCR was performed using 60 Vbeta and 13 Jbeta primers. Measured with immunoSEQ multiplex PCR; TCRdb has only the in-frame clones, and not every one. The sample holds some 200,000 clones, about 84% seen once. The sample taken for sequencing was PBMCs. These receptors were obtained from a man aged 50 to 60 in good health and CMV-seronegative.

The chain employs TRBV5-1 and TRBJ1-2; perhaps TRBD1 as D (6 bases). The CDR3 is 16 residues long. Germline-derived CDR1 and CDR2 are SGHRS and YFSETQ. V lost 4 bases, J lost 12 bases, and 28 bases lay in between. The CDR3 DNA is TGCGCCAGCAGCGCTGACCCACAGGGCGCCCGTTTGGGCCACACCTTC. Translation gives CASSADPQGARLGHTF.

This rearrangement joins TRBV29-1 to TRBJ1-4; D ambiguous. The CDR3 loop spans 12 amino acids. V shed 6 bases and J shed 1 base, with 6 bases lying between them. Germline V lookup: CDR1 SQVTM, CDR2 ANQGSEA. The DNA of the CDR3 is TGCAGCGTGGGCAGAACTAATGAAAAACTGTTTTTT. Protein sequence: CSVGRTNEKLFF.

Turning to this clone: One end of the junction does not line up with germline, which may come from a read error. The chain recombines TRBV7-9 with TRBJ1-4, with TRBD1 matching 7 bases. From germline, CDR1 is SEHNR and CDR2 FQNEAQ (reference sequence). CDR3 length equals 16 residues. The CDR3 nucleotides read TGTTCCAGCAGTTCCCAATTGACAGGGACGAATGAAAAACTGTTTTTT. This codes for CSSSSQLTGTNEKLFF. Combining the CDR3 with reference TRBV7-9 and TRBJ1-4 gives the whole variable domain DTGVSQNPRHKITKRGQNVTFRCDPISEHNRLYWYRQTLGQGPEFLTYFQNEAQLEKSRLLSDRFSAERPKGSFSTLEIQRTEQGDSAMYLCSSSSQLTGTNEKLFFGSGTQLSVL.

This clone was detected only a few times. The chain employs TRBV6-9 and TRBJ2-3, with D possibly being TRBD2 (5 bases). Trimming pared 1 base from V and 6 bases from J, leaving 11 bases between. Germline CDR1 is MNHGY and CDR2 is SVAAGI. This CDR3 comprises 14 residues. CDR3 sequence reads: CASSYCRWRDTQYF. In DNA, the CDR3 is TGTGCCAGCAGTTATTGCAGGTGGAGGGATACGCAGTATTTT.

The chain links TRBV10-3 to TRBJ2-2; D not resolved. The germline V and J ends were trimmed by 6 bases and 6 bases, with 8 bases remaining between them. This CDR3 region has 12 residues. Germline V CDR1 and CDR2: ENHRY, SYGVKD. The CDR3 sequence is CAISPGPGELFF. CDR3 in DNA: TGTGCCATCAGCCCTGGGCCCGGGGAGCTGTTTTTT.

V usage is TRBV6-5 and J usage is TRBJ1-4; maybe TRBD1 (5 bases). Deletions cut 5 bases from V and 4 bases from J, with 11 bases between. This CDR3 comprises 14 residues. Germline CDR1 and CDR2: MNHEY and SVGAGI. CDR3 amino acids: CASSAGGNNEKLFF. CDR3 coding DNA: TGTGCCAGCAGTGCCGGGGGGAATAATGAAAAACTGTTTTTT.

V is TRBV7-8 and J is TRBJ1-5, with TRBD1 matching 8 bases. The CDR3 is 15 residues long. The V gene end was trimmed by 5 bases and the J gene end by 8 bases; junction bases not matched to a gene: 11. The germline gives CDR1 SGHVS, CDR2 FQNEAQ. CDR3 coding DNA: TGTGCCAGCAGCCCCCCCTCCGGGGACAGGAAGCCCCAGCATTTT. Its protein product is CASSPPSGDRKPQHF.

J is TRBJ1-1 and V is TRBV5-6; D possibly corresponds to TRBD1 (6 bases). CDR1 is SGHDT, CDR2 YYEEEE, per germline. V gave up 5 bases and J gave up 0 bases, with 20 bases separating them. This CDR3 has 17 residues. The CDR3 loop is CASSQRLRGQLNTEAFF. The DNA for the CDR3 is TGTGCCAGCAGTCAACGATTGCGGGGGCAGCTGAACACTGAAGCTTTCTTT.

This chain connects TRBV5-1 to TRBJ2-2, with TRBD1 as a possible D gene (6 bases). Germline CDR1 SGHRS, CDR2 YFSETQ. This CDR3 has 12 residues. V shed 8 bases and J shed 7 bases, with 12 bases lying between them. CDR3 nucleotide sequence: TGCGCCAGTTGGACAGTTCTCGGGGAGCTGTTTTTT. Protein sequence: CASWTVLGELFF.